This T cell receptor beta chain was captured by sequencing in a study of technical replicates of blood from a handful of donors. V lost 4 bases, J lost 9 bases, and 15 bases lay in between. CDR1 and CDR2 from the germline V gene are SGHVS and FNYEAQ. The CDR3 runs to 13 residues. The method was immunoSEQ multiplex PCR; TCRdb's version includes in-frame clones alone and lacks a portion of them. The sample records about 83,000 clones, around 90% being singletons. This chain joins TRBV7-6 and TRBJ1-1; tentative D call: TRBD1 (5 bases). The source of this sequence is a human donor in good health. Sequencing was done on a sample of T cells isolated from PBMCs. The CDR3 region has the DNA TGTGCCAGCAGCTCCGACGGGGGAAGGAAAGCTTTCTTT. Translation gives CASSSDGGRKAFF.